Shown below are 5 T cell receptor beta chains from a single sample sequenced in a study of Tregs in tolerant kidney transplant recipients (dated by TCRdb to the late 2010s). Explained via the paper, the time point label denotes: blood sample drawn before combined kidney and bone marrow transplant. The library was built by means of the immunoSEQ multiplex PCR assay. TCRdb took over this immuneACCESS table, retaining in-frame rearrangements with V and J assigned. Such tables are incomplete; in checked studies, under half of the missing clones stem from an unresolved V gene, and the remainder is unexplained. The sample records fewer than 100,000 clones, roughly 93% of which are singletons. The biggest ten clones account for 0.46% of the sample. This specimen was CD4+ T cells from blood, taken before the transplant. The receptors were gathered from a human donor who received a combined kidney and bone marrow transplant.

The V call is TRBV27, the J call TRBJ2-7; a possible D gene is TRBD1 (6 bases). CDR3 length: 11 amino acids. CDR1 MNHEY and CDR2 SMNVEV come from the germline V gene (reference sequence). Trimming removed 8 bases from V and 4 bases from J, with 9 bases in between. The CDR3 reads CASARGYEQYF. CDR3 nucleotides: TGTGCCAGCGCCAGGGGATACGAGCAGTACTTC.

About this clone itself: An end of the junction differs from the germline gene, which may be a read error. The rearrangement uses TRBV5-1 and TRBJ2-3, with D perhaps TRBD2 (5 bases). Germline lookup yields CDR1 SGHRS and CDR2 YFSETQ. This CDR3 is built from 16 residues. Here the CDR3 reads CASSLAGGPSTDTQYF. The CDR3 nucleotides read TGCGCCAGCAGCCTGGCGGGCGGCCCTAGCACGGATACGCAGTATTTT.

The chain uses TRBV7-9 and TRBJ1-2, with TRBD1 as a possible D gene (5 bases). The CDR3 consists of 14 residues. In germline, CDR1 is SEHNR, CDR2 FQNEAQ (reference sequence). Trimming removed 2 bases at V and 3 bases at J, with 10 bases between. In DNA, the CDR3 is TGTGCCAGCAGCTTAAGGGGTACGGACTATGGCTACACCTTC. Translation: CASSLRGTDYGYTF.

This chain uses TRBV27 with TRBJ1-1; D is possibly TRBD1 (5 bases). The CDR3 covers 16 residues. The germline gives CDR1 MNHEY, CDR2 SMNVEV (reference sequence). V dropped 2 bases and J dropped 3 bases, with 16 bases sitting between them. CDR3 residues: CASSLGQGSFYTEAFF. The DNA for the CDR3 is TGTGCCAGCAGTTTAGGGCAGGGTAGTTTTTACACTGAAGCTTTCTTT.

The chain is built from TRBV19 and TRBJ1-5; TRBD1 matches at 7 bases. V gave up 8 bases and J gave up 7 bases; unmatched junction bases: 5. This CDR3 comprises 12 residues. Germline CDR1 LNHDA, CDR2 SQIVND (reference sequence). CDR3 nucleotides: TGTGCCAGTCGACAGGGTCTACAGCCCCAGCATTTT. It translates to CASRQGLQPQHF.